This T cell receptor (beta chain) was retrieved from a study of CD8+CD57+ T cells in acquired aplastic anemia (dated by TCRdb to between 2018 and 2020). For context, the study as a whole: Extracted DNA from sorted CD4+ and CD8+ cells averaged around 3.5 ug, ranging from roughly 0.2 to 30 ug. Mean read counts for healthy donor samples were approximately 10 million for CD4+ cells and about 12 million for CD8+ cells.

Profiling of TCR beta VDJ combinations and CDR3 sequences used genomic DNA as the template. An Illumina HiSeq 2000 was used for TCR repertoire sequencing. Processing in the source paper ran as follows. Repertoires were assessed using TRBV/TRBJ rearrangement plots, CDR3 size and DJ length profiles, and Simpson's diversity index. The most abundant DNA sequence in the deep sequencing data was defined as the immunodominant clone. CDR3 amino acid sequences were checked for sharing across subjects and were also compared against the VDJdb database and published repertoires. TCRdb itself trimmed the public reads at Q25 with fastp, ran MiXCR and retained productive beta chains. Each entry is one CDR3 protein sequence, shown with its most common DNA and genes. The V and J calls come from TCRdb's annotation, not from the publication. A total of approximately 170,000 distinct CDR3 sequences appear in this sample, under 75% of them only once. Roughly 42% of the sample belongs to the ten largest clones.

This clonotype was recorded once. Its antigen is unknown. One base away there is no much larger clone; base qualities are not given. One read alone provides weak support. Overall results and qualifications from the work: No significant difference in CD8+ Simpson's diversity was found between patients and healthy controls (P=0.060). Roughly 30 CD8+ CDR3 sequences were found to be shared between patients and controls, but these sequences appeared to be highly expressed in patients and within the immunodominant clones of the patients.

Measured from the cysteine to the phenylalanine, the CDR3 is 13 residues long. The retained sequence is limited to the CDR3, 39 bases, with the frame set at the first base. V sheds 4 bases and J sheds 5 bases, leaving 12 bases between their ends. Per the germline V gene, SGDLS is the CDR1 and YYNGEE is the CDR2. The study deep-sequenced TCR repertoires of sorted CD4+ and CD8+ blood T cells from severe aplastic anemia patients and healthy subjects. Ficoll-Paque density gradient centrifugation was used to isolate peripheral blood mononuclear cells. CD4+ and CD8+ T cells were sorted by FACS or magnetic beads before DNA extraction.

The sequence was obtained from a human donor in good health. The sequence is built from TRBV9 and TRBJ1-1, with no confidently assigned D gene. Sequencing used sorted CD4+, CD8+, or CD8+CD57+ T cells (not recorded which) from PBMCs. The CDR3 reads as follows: CASSLEPGTEAFF. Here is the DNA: TGTGCCAGCAGCTTAGAGCCCGGAACTGAAGCTTTCTTT.